The 25 T cell receptor beta chains presented below share a single source sample, sequenced in a study of shared clonotypes between healthy human individuals. Some clones are missing from TCRdb's copy, which holds only in-frame ones; the method was immunoSEQ multiplex PCR. The table lists about 2.3 million clones, roughly 90% of them singletons, with approximately 0.4% in the top ten. The sample consisted of naive CD4+ T cells from PBMCs. Subset indicated: CD45RA+ positively selected. These receptors all stem from a man younger than 35 in good health. Some clones in this sample may be carry-over from other donors' samples.

The J gene is TRBJ1-1, the V gene TRBV7-6, with 7 bases matching TRBD1. V gave up 2 bases and J gave up 6 bases; unmatched junction bases: 6. CDR1 and CDR2 (germline): SGHVS, FNYEAQ. There are 14 residues in the CDR3. For the CDR3, the DNA is TGTGCCAGCAGCTTAAGGGGGCTGGTAGCTGAAGCTTTCTTT. It is translated as CASSLRGLVAEAFF.

The chain couples TRBV5-1 to TRBJ1-2, with a tentative D call TRBD1 (5 bases). Between the trimmed V and J ends, which lost 4 bases and 1 base, there was a span of 8 bases. The CDR3 is 13 amino acids. Germline V gene data show CDR1 as SGHRS and CDR2 as YFSETQ. The CDR3 DNA reads TGCGCCAGCAGCACGGGGGGTAACTATGGCTACACCTTC. Translated, it gives CASSTGGNYGYTF.

Comment on this clone: This sample includes further DNA sequences coding for the same CDR3. This chain links TRBV19 with TRBJ2-5, with a weak D call TRBD1 (5 bases). The CDR3 contains 13 residues. Germline V gene sequence: CDR1 LNHDA, CDR2 SQIVND (reference sequence). V lost 3 bases to trimming and J lost 5 bases, with 10 bases between them. The CDR3 DNA is TGTGCCAGTAGTATTAGGGGAAGGGAGACCCAGTACTTC. Amino acids: CASSIRGRETQYF.

The chain joins TRBV11-2 to TRBJ2-1; 9 positions match TRBD2. In germline, CDR1 is SGHAT, CDR2 FQNNGV. This CDR3 region has 15 residues. The J segment lost 7 bases and the V segment lost 5 bases, leaving 9 bases of the junction unmatched. The CDR3 is CASSRRAGGGNEQFF. In DNA form, the CDR3 reads TGTGCCAGCAGCCGGCGGGCGGGAGGGGGGAATGAGCAGTTCTTC.

The V and J genes are TRBV29-1 and TRBJ2-4, with TRBD1 matching over 7 bases. CDR1 SQVTM and CDR2 ANQGSEA come from the germline V gene. V dropped 5 bases and J dropped 8; count of bases not matched to a gene: 9. The CDR3 runs 13 residues. The CDR3 region has the DNA TGCAGCGTTACCGAGACAGGGTCGGACATTCAGTACTTC. It specifies CSVTETGSDIQYF.

The chain joins TRBV6-4 to TRBJ1-3; D uncertain. The CDR3 is 16 residues long. Germline V gene sequence: CDR1 MRHNA, CDR2 SNTAGT. V shed 8 bases and J shed 0 bases, with 17 bases lying between them. CDR3 region: CASGIQRSISGNTIYF. DNA of the CDR3: TGTGCCAGCGGAATTCAGAGAAGTATCTCTGGAAACACCATATATTTT.

The chain couples TRBV6-1 to TRBJ2-7; TRBD2 matches 15 bases. This CDR3 is 16 amino acids long. V dropped 1 base and J dropped 5; count of bases not matched to a gene: 3. CDR1 and CDR2 (germline): MNHNS, SASEGT. The CDR3 protein is CASSEGTSGRVHEQYF. As DNA, the CDR3 is TGTGCCAGCAGTGAAGGGACTAGCGGGAGGGTCCACGAGCAGTACTTC.

V is TRBV27 and J is TRBJ1-2; tentatively, D is TRBD1 (5 bases). Trimming took 8 bases from V and 1 from J, leaving 14 bases between them. The germline CDR1 and CDR2 sequences are MNHEY and SMNVEV (reference sequence). The CDR3 has 14 residues. CDR3: CASSPWGVNYGYTF. CDR3 in DNA: TGTGCCAGCTCTCCCTGGGGGGTTAACTATGGCTACACCTTC.

A word on this clone: Within the sample, other DNA sequences also encode this same CDR3. The V call is TRBV5-1, the J call TRBJ1-2; TRBD1 aligns across 7 bases. Germline loops: CDR1 SGHRS, CDR2 YFSETQ. V was clipped by 0 bases and J by 4 bases; unmatched bases: 3. The CDR3 has 14 amino acids. The CDR3 protein is CASSLGGTAYGYTF. For the CDR3, the DNA is TGCGCCAGCAGCTTGGGGGGGACAGCCTATGGCTACACCTTC.

The J gene is TRBJ2-1, the V gene TRBV6-1; a possible D gene is TRBD2 (6 bases). This CDR3 has 15 residues. The V end was cut by 3 bases, the J end by 6 bases, with 15 bases between. CDR1 MNHNS and CDR2 SASEGT come from the germline V gene. The CDR3 is CASSEGGVLGNEQFF. In DNA, the CDR3 is TGTGCCAGCAGTGAGGGCGGGGTATTGGGCAATGAGCAGTTCTTC.

The rearrangement links TRBV6-1 to TRBJ1-2; D is uncertain. Trimming removed 2 bases from V and 4 bases from J, with 5 bases in between. The CDR3 is made up of 12 amino acids. The germline V gene encodes CDR1 MNHNS and CDR2 SASEGT. The CDR3 DNA reads TGTGCCAGCAGTGAAATGGGCTATGGCTACACCTTC. Protein product: CASSEMGYGYTF.

The rearrangement joins TRBV28 to TRBJ1-2; D is unclear. Germline CDR1 reads MDHEN; CDR2 reads SYDVKM. This CDR3 contains 11 residues. Trimming left V 10 bases short and J 1 base short, with 7 bases between. Here the CDR3 DNA reads TGTGCCACTTCGATTAACTATGGCTACACCTTC. The encoded protein is CATSINYGYTF.

A word on this clone: Distinct nucleotide sequences in the sample also encode this CDR3. V gene TRBV5-1 combines with J gene TRBJ1-1; D is ambiguous. This CDR3 comprises 14 residues. V was cut by 2 bases and J by 1 base, with 9 bases left in between. Germline V lookup: CDR1 SGHRS, CDR2 YFSETQ. The DNA of the CDR3 is TGCGCCAGCAGCTTTCCGGGCGAGAACACTGAAGCTTTCTTT. Translating gives CASSFPGENTEAFF.

The table lists this clone with a count of one. The CDR3 nucleotides read TGTGCCAGCAGCCCGGACGGCACTCCCTACAATGAGCAGTTCTTC. Translated, it gives CASSPDGTPYNEQFF. This rearrangement joins TRBV11-2 to TRBJ2-1; D is unclear. Deletions cut 5 bases from V and 2 bases from J, with 13 bases between. The CDR3 contains 15 residues. CDR1 and CDR2 from the germline V gene are SGHAT and FQNNGV.

With regard to this clone: In the same sample, other DNA sequences code for this CDR3. The chain employs TRBV18 and TRBJ1-2; TRBD1 might be the D (6 bases). V was trimmed by 2 bases and J by 2 bases, leaving 9 bases between them. The CDR3 has 14 residues. CDR1 is KGHSH, CDR2 LQKENI, per germline. CDR3 sequence (DNA): TGTGCCAGCTCACCATCGCAGGGGAACTATGGCTACACCTTC. Its protein product is CASSPSQGNYGYTF.

This sequence joins TRBV30 and TRBJ2-5, with 10 bases matching TRBD1. Germline V gene data show CDR1 as GTSNPN and CDR2 as SVGIG (reference sequence). J was trimmed by 5 bases and V by 0 bases; bases with no gene match: 3. The CDR3 is 14 amino acids. In nucleotides, the CDR3 is TGTGCCTGGAGTGTAAGGACAGGGGGGGAGACCCAGTACTTC. Its translation: CAWSVRTGGETQYF. The entire variable domain, with the rest obtained from reference TRBV30 and TRBJ2-5, is as follows: SQTIHQWPATLVQPVGSPLSLECTVEGTSNPNLYWYRQAAGRGLQLLFYSVGIGQISSEVPQNLSASRPQDRQFILSSKKLLLSDSGFYLCAWSVRTGGETQYFGPGTRLLVL.

The chain recombines TRBV25-1 with TRBJ2-1; 13 nucleotides match TRBD2. V was pared by 7 bases and J by 2 bases, with 5 bases of the junction left unmatched. CDR1 is MGHDK, CDR2 SYGVNS, per germline. CDR3 length: 16 residues. The CDR3 region is CASKTTSGRAYNEQFF. As DNA, the CDR3 is TGTGCCAGCAAGACAACTAGCGGGAGGGCCTACAATGAGCAGTTCTTC.

The V call is TRBV6-5, the J call TRBJ1-4; 7 positions agree with TRBD1. CDR3 length: 14 residues. V dropped 0 bases and J dropped 11; count of bases not matched to a gene: 6. Germline V gene data show CDR1 as MNHEY and CDR2 as SVGAGI. CDR3 sequence (DNA): TGTGCCAGCAGTTACTCAGGGACAGAATTTAAACTGTTTTTT. Encoded protein: CASSYSGTEFKLFF.

This sequence joins TRBV29-1 and TRBJ2-2, with D unclear. V was pared by 6 bases and J by 7 bases, with 12 bases between. Germline V gives CDR1 SQVTM, CDR2 ANQGSEA. CDR3 size: 12 residues. The CDR3 here is CSVKGSIGELFF. CDR3 sequence (DNA): TGCAGCGTGAAGGGTAGTATCGGGGAGCTGTTTTTT.

This chain joins TRBV6-1 and TRBJ2-5; D is undetermined. Germline CDR1 is MNHNS and CDR2 is SASEGT. There are 11 residues in the CDR3. The V end was cut by 10 bases, the J end by 0 bases, with 6 bases between. CDR3 nucleotide sequence: TGTGCCATCTCAAACCAAGAGACCCAGTACTTC. The encoded protein is CAISNQETQYF.

This CDR3 is CASSPWRETKETQYF. The CDR3 DNA is TGTGCCAGCAGCCCCTGGCGGGAAACCAAAGAGACCCAGTACTTC. The chain has TRBV14 and TRBJ2-5, with D possibly being TRBD2 (6 bases). The CDR3 extends over 15 amino acids. Germline V gives CDR1 SGHDN, CDR2 FVKESK. Trimming removed 4 bases at V and 3 bases at J, with 15 bases between.

The chain carries TRBV6-1 and TRBJ2-7; the D gene is possibly TRBD1 (6 bases). Germline V gene sequence: CDR1 MNHNS, CDR2 SASEGT. V dropped 7 bases and J dropped 5 bases, with 12 bases sitting between them. This CDR3 spans 12 amino acids. CDR3 region: CASNRVWDEQYF. The CDR3 nucleotides are TGTGCCAGCAACAGGGTTTGGGACGAGCAGTACTTC.

The chain joins TRBV7-3 to TRBJ2-1; 12 bases are a match to TRBD2. The J segment lost 6 bases and the V segment lost 5 bases, leaving 2 bases of the junction unmatched. The CDR3 totals 14 residues. Per germline, CDR1 SGHTA and CDR2 FQGTGA. This CDR3 reads CASSPSGRANEQFF. The CDR3 DNA reads TGTGCCAGCAGCCCTAGCGGGAGGGCCAATGAGCAGTTCTTC.

The chain employs TRBV7-3 and TRBJ2-1; 7 bases align to TRBD2. Germline V gene data show CDR1 as SGHTA and CDR2 as FQGTGA. V was pared by 2 bases and J by 4 bases, with 8 bases of the junction left unmatched. This CDR3 contains 16 residues. The CDR3 reads CASSLGRGGEYNEQFF. The CDR3 DNA reads TGTGCCAGCAGCTTAGGTAGGGGAGGGGAATACAATGAGCAGTTCTTC.

The chain joins TRBV10-2 to TRBJ2-7, with 7 bases that match TRBD1. Trimming cost V 2 bases and J 5 bases; bases outside gene matches: 6. The CDR3 consists of 14 residues. Germline loops: CDR1 WSHSY, CDR2 SAAADI. CDR3 residues: CASSEPTDRDEQYF. The CDR3 coding sequence is TGCGCCAGCAGTGAGCCTACCGACAGGGACGAGCAGTACTTC.